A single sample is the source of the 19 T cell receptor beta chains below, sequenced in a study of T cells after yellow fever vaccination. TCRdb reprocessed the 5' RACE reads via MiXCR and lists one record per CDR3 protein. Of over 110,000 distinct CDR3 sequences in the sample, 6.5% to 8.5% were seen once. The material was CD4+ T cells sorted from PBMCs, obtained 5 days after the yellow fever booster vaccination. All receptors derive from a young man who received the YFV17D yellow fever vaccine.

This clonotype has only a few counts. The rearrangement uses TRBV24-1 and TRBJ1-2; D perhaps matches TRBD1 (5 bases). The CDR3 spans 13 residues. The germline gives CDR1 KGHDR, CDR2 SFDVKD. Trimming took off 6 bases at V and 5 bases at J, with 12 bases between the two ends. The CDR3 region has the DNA TGTGCCACCAGTCGGGGGACGGATTATGGCTACACCTTC. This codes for CATSRGTDYGYTF.

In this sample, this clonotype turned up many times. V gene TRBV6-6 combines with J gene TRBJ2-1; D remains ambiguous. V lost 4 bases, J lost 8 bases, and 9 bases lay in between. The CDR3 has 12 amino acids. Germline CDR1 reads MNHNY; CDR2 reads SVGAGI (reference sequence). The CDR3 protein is CASSSLRDEQFF. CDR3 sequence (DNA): TGTGCCAGCAGTTCCCTCCGGGATGAGCAGTTCTTC.

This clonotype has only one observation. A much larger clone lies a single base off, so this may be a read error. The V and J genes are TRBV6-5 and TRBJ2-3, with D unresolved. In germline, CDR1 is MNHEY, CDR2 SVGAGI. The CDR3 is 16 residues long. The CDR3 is CAGSYFGLKNTDTQYF. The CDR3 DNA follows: TGTGCCGGCAGTTACTTCGGTCTAAAAAACACAGATACGCAGTATTTT.

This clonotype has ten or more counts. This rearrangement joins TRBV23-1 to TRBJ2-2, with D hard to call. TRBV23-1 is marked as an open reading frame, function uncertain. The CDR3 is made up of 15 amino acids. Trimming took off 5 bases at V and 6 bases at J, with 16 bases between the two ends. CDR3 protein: CASSLDYKIAGELFF. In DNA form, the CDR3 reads TGCGCCAGCAGTTTAGATTACAAGATCGCCGGGGAGCTGTTTTTT.

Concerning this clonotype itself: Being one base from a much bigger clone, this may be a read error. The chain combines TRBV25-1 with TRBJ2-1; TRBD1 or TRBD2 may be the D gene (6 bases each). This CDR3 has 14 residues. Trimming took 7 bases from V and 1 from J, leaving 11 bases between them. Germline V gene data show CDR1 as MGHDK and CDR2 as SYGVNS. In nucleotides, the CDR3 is TGTGCCAGCATGCGAGGGGGGTCCTACAATGAGCAGTTCTTC. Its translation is CASMRGGSYNEQFF. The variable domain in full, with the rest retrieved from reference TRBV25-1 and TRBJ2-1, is EADIYQTPRYLVIGTGKKITLECSQTMGHDKMYWYQQDPGMELHLIHYSYGVNSTEKGDLSSESTVSRIRTEHFPLTLESARPSHTSQYLCASMRGGSYNEQFFGPGTRLTVL.

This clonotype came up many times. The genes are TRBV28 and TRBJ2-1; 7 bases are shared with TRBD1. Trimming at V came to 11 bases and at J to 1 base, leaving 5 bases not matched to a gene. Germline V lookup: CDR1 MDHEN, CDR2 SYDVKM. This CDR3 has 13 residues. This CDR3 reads CAAQGSSYNEQFF. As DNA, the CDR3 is TGTGCCGCACAGGGGTCGTCCTACAATGAGCAGTTCTTC.

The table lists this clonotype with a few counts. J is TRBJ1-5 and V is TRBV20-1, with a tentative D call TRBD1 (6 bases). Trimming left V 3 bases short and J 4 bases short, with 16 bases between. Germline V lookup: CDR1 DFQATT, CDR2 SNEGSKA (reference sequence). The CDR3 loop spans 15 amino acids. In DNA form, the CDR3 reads TGCAGTGCTAGGGGTGCGGGGGGCCGGAATCAGCCCCAGCATTTT. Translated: CSARGAGGRNQPQHF.

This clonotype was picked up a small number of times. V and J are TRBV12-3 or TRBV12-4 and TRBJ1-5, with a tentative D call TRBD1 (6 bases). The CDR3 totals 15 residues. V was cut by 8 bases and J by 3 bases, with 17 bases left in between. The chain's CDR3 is CASAYSQGYNQPQHF. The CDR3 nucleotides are TGTGCCAGCGCCTACTCCCAGGGGTACAATCAGCCCCAGCATTTT.

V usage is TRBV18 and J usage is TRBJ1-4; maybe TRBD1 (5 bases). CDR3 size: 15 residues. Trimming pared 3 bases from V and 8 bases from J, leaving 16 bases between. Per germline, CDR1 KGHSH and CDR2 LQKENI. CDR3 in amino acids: CASSPSGGFKEKLFF. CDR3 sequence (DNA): TGTGCCAGCTCACCGTCCGGGGGGTTTAAGGAAAAACTGTTTTTT.

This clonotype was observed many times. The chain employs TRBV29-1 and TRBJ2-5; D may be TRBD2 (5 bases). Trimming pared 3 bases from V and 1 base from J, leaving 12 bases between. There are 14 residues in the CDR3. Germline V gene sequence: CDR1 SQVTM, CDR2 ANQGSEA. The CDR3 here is CSVEGEEFQETQYF. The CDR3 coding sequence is TGCAGCGTTGAGGGAGAGGAATTCCAAGAGACCCAGTACTTC.

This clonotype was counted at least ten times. The CDR3 DNA follows: TGTGCCAGCAGGGTGGAGAGGGGGCCTTATAGCAATCAGCCCCAGCATTTT. It yields the protein CASRVERGPYSNQPQHF. The rearrangement uses TRBV6-2 or TRBV6-3 and TRBJ1-5; 7 nucleotides agree with TRBD1. The CDR3 totals 17 residues. J lost 0 bases, V lost 6 bases, and 11 bases had no gene match. In germline, CDR1 is MNHEY, CDR2 SVGEGT.

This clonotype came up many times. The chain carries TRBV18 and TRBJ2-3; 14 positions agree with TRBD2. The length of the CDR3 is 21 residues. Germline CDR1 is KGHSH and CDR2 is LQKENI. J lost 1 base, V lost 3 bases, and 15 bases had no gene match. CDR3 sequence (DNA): TGTGCCAGCTCACCGACAGCCGGGACTAGCGGGAGCACGCGTGGCACAGATACGCAGTATTTT. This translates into CASSPTAGTSGSTRGTDTQYF.

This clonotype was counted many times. CDR3 bases: TGTGCCAGCAGTGGAGGAAGGACCCAGTACTTC. It specifies CASSGGRTQYF. V is TRBV6-5 and J is TRBJ2-5; perhaps TRBD2 as D (5 bases). This CDR3 is 11 amino acids long. With 5 bases removed from V and 7 bases from J, the gap between germline ends came to 8 bases. CDR1 and CDR2 (germline): MNHEY, SVGAGI.

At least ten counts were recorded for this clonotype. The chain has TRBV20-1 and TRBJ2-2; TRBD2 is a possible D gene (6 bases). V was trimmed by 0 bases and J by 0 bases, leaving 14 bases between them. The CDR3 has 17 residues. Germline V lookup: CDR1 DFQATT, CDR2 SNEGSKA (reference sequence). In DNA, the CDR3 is TGCAGTGCTAGAGACCTCCTACGGGGGTCGAACACCGGGGAGCTGTTTTTT. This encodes CSARDLLRGSNTGELFF.

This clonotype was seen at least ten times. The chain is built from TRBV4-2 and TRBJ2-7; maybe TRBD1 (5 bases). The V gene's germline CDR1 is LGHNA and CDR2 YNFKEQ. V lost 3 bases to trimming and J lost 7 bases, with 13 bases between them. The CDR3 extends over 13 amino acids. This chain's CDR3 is CASSQLGESEQYF. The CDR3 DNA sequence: TGTGCCAGCAGCCAGCTAGGGGAATCTGAGCAGTACTTC.

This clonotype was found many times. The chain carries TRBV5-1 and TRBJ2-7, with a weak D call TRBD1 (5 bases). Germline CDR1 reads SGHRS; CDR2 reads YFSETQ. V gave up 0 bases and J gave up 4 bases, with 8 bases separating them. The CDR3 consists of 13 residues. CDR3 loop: CASSLVPGYEQYF. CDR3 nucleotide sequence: TGCGCCAGCAGCTTGGTCCCAGGGTACGAGCAGTACTTC.

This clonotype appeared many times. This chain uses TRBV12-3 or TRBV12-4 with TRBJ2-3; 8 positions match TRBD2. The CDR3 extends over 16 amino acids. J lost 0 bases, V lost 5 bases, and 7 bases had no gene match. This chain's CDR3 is CASSLIAGSSTDTQYF. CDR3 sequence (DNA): TGTGCCAGCAGTCTCATAGCGGGATCTAGCACAGATACGCAGTATTTT.

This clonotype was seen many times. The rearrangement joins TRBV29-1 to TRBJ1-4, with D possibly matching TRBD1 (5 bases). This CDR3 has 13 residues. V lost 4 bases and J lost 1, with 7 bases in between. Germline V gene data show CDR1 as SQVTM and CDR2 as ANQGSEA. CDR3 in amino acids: CSVGGGTNEKLFF. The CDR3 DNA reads TGCAGCGTTGGCGGGGGAACTAATGAAAAACTGTTTTTT.

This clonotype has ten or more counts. The CDR3 bases are TGTGCCAGCAGCTTGAGCTATGGCTACACCTTC. Residues: CASSLSYGYTF. The rearrangement links TRBV7-9 to TRBJ1-2; D call uncertain. Germline CDR1 is SEHNR and CDR2 is FQNEAQ (reference sequence). This CDR3 has 11 residues. The V gene lost 3 bases and the J gene lost 4 bases, with 3 bases spanning the gap.